The 17 T cell receptor beta chains listed next were all sequenced from one sample in a study of control samples from healthy donors and cancer patients. Sequencing was performed with immunoSEQ multiplex PCR; in TCRdb, only in-frame clones are kept and a portion is missing. The sample carries around 100,000 clones, 70% to 90% recorded once. Sequencing was performed on blood. Source of these receptors: a man aged 25-45 years in good health.

This rearrangement joins TRBV18 to TRBJ1-6, with D possibly being TRBD1 (5 bases). Trimming took off 1 base at V and 5 bases at J, with 9 bases between the two ends. CDR3 length: 15 residues. Germline V CDR1 and CDR2: KGHSH, LQKENI. This CDR3 is CASSPRTPNNSPLHF. Written as DNA, the CDR3 is TGTGCCAGCTCACCACGGACACCCAATAATTCACCCCTCCACTTT.

The CDR3 region is CASSLGSLAGWTETQYF. CDR3 sequence (DNA): TGTGCCAGCAGCTTAGGTTCACTAGCGGGATGGACAGAGACCCAGTACTTC. The chain couples TRBV11-3 to TRBJ2-5; 10 bases line up with TRBD2. The CDR3 runs 17 residues. Germline V gives CDR1 SGHNT, CDR2 YENEEA. The trim removed 1 base at V and 4 bases at J, leaving 9 bases unmatched.

The chain combines TRBV6-6 with TRBJ2-5; D is uncertain. Looked up from germline, CDR1 is MNHNY and CDR2 is SVGAGI (reference sequence). This CDR3 has 11 amino acids. V lost 7 bases, J lost 8 bases, and 11 bases lay in between. The CDR3 here is CASNSRGTQYF. CDR3 in DNA: TGTGCCAGCAACTCTAGAGGAACCCAGTACTTC.

The V call is TRBV21-1, the J call TRBJ2-7; the table names TRBD2, a call not compared with the DNA. TRBV21-1 is listed as a pseudogene. There are 21 residues in the CDR3. The CDR3: CASSKQDGRRGPAGNSYEQYF. The DNA for the CDR3 is TGTGCCAGCAGCAAACAAGACGGACGGCGGGGTCCAGCGGGAAACTCCTACGAGCAGTACTTC.

V and J are TRBV5-8 and TRBJ1-3, with D unclear. This CDR3 is built from 15 residues. Trimming left V 0 bases short and J 0 bases short, with 7 bases between. The germline V gene encodes CDR1 SGHTS and CDR2 YDEGEE. The CDR3 DNA is TGTGCCAGCAGCTTGGGGCTAGTCTCTGGAAACACCATATATTTT. Translated: CASSLGLVSGNTIYF.

This chain joins TRBV24-1 and TRBJ2-7, with 7 bases identical to TRBD1. V was clipped by 4 bases and J by 7 bases; unmatched bases: 27. Germline V lookup: CDR1 KGHDR, CDR2 SFDVKD. The CDR3 is 20 residues long. The CDR3 sequence is CATSEPSTYSNRGHSREQYF. The CDR3, as DNA: TGTGCCACCAGTGAGCCCTCCACCTACTCAAACAGGGGACACTCTAGGGAGCAGTACTTC.

The V call is TRBV27, the J call TRBJ2-7, with D perhaps matching TRBD2 (6 bases). Germline CDR1 reads MNHEY; CDR2 reads SMNVEV (reference sequence). The CDR3 loop spans 15 amino acids. Trimming took off 4 bases at V and 7 bases at J, with 20 bases between the two ends. The CDR3 region is CASSSGLTGFMEQYF. Written as DNA, the CDR3 is TGTGCCAGCAGTTCGGGACTTACGGGGTTTATGGAGCAGTACTTC.

This clone was seen a single time. The J gene is TRBJ1-5, the V gene TRBV24-1; TRBD1 matches at 9 bases. Germline-derived CDR1 and CDR2 are KGHDR and SFDVKD. V was pared by 4 bases and J by 9 bases, with 15 bases of the junction left unmatched. This CDR3 region has 17 residues. The CDR3 DNA reads TGTGCCACCAGTGACACCGGGACAGGGATGGGTTTGGGGCCCCAGCATTTT. It encodes CATSDTGTGMGLGPQHF.

This chain uses TRBV11-2 with TRBJ2-2; a weak D match, TRBD1 (6 bases). Germline V lookup: CDR1 SGHAT, CDR2 FQNNGV. V dropped 4 bases and J dropped 2 bases, with 14 bases sitting between them. The CDR3 consists of 16 residues. CDR3 nucleotide sequence: TGTGCCAGCAGCTCATACAGGGCGGAAAACACCGGGGAGCTGTTTTTT. Amino acid sequence: CASSSYRAENTGELFF.

The chain recombines TRBV6-5 with TRBJ2-2, with 7 bases that match TRBD1. Losses at the gene ends were 6 bases for V and 5 bases for J; bases not matched to a gene: 0. The CDR3 has 12 amino acids. Germline V gene sequence: CDR1 MNHEY, CDR2 SVGAGI. This chain's CDR3 is CASRTGTGELFF. CDR3 DNA sequence: TGTGCCAGCAGGACAGGGACCGGGGAGCTGTTTTTT.

The chain recombines TRBV2 with TRBJ1-5; D might be TRBD1 (6 bases). Germline values: CDR1 SNHLY, CDR2 FYNNEI. This CDR3 is 13 amino acids long. V lost 6 bases to trimming and J lost 4 bases, with 10 bases between them. The CDR3 here is CASSGTQNQPQHF. The CDR3 DNA reads as TGTGCCAGCAGCGGGACACAGAATCAGCCCCAGCATTTT.

The J gene is TRBJ2-3, the V gene TRBV6-6, with D unclear. The ends were cut back, 8 bases at V and 0 bases at J, with 9 bases in the middle. This CDR3 has 13 amino acids. CDR1 and CDR2 from the germline V gene are MNHNY and SVGAGI (reference sequence). The CDR3 region is CASSSFSTDTQYF. The CDR3 DNA is TGTGCCAGCTCGAGTTTCAGCACAGATACGCAGTATTTT.

The V call is TRBV7-9, the J call TRBJ2-3; 8 bases line up with TRBD1. Germline V gene sequence: CDR1 SEHNR, CDR2 FQNEAQ (reference sequence). The CDR3 runs 13 residues. V shed 6 bases and J 6 bases; nucleotides not matched to a gene: 5. In DNA, the CDR3 is TGTGCCAGCAGGGACAGGGCATTGGATACGCAGTATTTT. Translated, it gives CASRDRALDTQYF.

The chain has TRBV24-1 and TRBJ1-4; perhaps TRBD1 as D (5 bases). V was clipped by 2 bases and J by 7 bases, with 22 bases between them. CDR1 is KGHDR and CDR2 is SFDVKD in the germline V gene. The CDR3 is made up of 18 amino acids. The CDR3 region has the DNA TGTGCCACCAGTGATTCCCCGCGCGGCGGGGCTTTTCGTGAAAAACTGTTTTTT. Its translation is CATSDSPRGGAFREKLFF.

The chain joins TRBV11-2 to TRBJ2-3, with a weak D call TRBD1 (6 bases). The CDR3 consists of 15 residues. Germline values: CDR1 SGHAT, CDR2 FQNNGV. V lost 0 bases to trimming and J lost 5 bases, with 12 bases between them. CDR3 protein: CASSLDPDRLDTQYF. CDR3 coding DNA: TGTGCCAGCAGCTTAGATCCAGACAGGCTAGATACGCAGTATTTT.

The chain combines TRBV5-1 with TRBJ2-2, with 9 bases aligning to TRBD2. With 5 bases clipped from V and 7 bases from J, the junction kept 6 bases outside the gene matches. The CDR3 runs to 14 residues. The germline V gene has CDR1 SGHRS and CDR2 YFSETQ. The CDR3 is CASRPSGKVGELFF. CDR3 DNA: TGCGCCAGCAGGCCTAGCGGGAAAGTCGGGGAGCTGTTTTTT.

The chain carries TRBV30 and TRBJ2-4; 9 bases match TRBD2. Per the germline V gene, CDR1 is GTSNPN and CDR2 is SVGIG (reference sequence). After removal of 2 bases from V and 0 bases from J, the junction contained 5 bases not matched to a gene. The CDR3 contains 16 residues. The CDR3 sequence is CAWSRRLAVAKNIQYF. The CDR3, as DNA: TGTGCCTGGAGTCGTAGACTAGCGGTAGCCAAAAACATTCAGTACTTC.